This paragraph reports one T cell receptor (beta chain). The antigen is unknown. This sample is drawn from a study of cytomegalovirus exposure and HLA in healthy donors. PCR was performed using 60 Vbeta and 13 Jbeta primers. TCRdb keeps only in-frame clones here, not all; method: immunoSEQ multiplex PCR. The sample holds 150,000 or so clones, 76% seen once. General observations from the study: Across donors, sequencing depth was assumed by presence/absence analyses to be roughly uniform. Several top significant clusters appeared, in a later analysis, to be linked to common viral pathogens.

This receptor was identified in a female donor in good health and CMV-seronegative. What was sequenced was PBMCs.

The CDR3, as DNA: TGTGCCAGCTCACCCCCGGGACAGTTCTCTGGAAACACCATATATTTT. Amino acids: CASSPPGQFSGNTIYF. The chain couples TRBV18 to TRBJ1-3, with 7 bases aligning to TRBD1. The germline CDR1 and CDR2 sequences are KGHSH and LQKENI. The CDR3 is made up of 16 amino acids. V was pared by 3 bases and J by 0 bases, with 5 bases of the junction left unmatched.